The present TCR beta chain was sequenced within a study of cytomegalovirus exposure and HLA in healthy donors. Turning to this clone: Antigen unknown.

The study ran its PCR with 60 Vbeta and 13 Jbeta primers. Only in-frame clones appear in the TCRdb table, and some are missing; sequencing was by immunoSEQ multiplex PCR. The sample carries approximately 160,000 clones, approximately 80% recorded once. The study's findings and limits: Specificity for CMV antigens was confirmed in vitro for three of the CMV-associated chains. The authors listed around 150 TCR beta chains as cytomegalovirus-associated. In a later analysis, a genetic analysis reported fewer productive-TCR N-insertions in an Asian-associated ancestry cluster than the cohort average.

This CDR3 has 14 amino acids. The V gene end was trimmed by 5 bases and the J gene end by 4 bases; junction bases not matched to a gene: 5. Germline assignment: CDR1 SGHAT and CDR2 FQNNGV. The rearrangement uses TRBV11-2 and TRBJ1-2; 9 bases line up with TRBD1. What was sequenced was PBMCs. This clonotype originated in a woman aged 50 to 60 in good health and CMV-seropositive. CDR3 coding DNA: TGTGCCAGCAGCCTCCAGACAGGGGGCTATGGCTACACCTTC. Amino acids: CASSLQTGGYGYTF.